Here is one T cell receptor (beta chain) with its context. This record belongs to a study of blood T cell repertoires in COVID-19. Between the trimmed V and J ends, which lost 0 bases and 2 bases, there was a span of 13 bases. Germline V gene lookup returns CDR1 SGHTA and CDR2 FQGTGA. The CDR3 is 16 residues long. Method: immunoSEQ multiplex PCR; TCRdb's copy keeps in-frame clones and lacks some. The data hold about 150,000 clones, with roughly 88% observed a single time. The receptor was derived from a woman in her forties or fifties with acute or convalescent COVID-19. The V gene is TRBV7-3, the J gene TRBJ1-2, with D perhaps TRBD1 (5 bases). Sequenced input: peripheral blood. For the CDR3, the DNA is TGTGCCAGCAGCTTAACGAGTGACAGCGCCAACTATGGCTACACCTTC. Protein product: CASSLTSDSANYGYTF.